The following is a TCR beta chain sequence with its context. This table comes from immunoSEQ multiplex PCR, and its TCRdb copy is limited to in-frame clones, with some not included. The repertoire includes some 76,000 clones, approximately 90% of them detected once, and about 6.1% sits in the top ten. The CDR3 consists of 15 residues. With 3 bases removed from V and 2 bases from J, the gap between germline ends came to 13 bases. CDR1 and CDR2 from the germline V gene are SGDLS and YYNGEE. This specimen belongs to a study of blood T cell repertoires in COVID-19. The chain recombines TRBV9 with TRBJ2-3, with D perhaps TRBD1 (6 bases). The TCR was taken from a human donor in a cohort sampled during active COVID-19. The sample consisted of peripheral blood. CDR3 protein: CASSGEGVFTDTQYF. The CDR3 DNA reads TGTGCCAGCAGCGGCGAGGGGGTCTTCACAGATACGCAGTATTTT.